The clone carrying this TCR beta chain was observed a handful of times. The antigen is not known. Collection of ten milliliters of peripheral blood was performed for each donor. Together with a sample-barcoded 5' primer, a J-beta primer mix was included in a second PCR lasting roughly 7 to 11 cycles. The template-switch adaptor, which had 12 random nucleotides, put a tag on each cDNA molecule. TCRdb analysed the 5' RACE reads with MiXCR anew, one entry per CDR3 protein. Among 730,000 or so distinct CDR3 sequences, around 38% were seen once, and the ten largest hold about 32%. This entry comes from a study of blood T cells in healthy people across ages. Overall study findings and caveats: With age, beta diversity per million T cells declined roughly linearly, significantly by 40.

This CDR3 comprises 14 residues. The germline V and J ends were trimmed by 0 bases and 5 bases, with 11 bases remaining between them. Germline V lookup: CDR1 DFQATT, CDR2 SNEGSKA (reference sequence). The sample was blood. The gene calls are TRBV20-1 and TRBJ2-1; no clear D gene. The receptor's source is an elderly man in good health. CDR3 DNA sequence: TGCAGTGCTAGAGATGTGGCACTCGACAATGAGCAGTTCTTC. This gives the protein CSARDVALDNEQFF.